Following are 3 T cell receptor beta chains from one sample sequenced in a study of blood T cell repertoires in COVID-19. Profiling relied on immunoSEQ multiplex PCR, and the TCRdb table lists in-frame clones only, not all of them. The profile shows just under 60,000 clones, around 81% of them singletons. Sequenced: peripheral blood. The receptors come from a man older than 75 with COVID-19, enrolled during active disease.

The V and J genes are TRBV5-4 and TRBJ2-5, with 7 nucleotides matching TRBD2. The CDR3 totals 12 residues. Germline V lookup: CDR1 SGHNT, CDR2 YYREEE (reference sequence). J lost 4 bases, V lost 4 bases, and 1 base had no gene match. The CDR3 coding sequence is TGTGCCAGCAGCAGGGAGGGAGAGACCCAGTACTTC. Its translation is CASSREGETQYF.

This sequence joins TRBV7-2 and TRBJ2-7; 8 bases match TRBD1. Trimming cost V 4 bases and J 3 bases; bases outside gene matches: 5. Germline-derived CDR1 and CDR2 are SGHTA and FQGNSA. There are 14 residues in the CDR3. The CDR3 DNA follows: TGTGCCAGCAGCTCTCAAGACAGGGGCTACGAGCAGTACTTC. Translating it yields CASSSQDRGYEQYF.

The rearrangement links TRBV6-5 to TRBJ2-5, with D tentatively TRBD2 (6 bases). V lost 6 bases and J lost 5, with 16 bases in between. This CDR3 is 14 amino acids long. Germline CDR1 MNHEY, CDR2 SVGAGI. CDR3 DNA: TGTGCCAGCAGGCCGGCTAGCGCCTGGGAGACCCAGTACTTC. Its protein product is CASRPASAWETQYF.